What follows is one T cell receptor (beta chain) and its context. Its antigen is currently unknown. This sample is drawn from a study of cytomegalovirus exposure and HLA in healthy donors. A multiplex PCR was run with 60 Vbeta primers and 13 Jbeta primers. The data were produced by immunoSEQ multiplex PCR, yet TCRdb's version contains in-frame clones alone and is incomplete. The sample has around 150,000 clones; 75% to 85% are singletons. V gave up 0 bases and J gave up 0 bases, with 9 bases separating them. The CDR3 sequence is 16 residues long. Germline CDR1 is SGHRS and CDR2 is YFSETQ. Overall study results and limits: In a later analysis, across HLA loci, associated TCR counts were highest for DRB1, lowest for HLA-C.

Sequencing input: PBMCs. The chain joins TRBV5-1 to TRBJ1-4; no clear D. The sequence was obtained from a male donor in good health and CMV-seronegative. The CDR3 spells CASSLGGAPTNEKLFF. Written as DNA, the CDR3 is TGCGCCAGCAGCTTGGGCGGAGCCCCAACTAATGAAAAACTGTTTTTT.